This T cell receptor beta chain was observed in a study of cytomegalovirus exposure and HLA in healthy donors. Study-wide results and limits: Accurate HLA-A and HLA-B prediction from TCR beta sequences was reported for most subjects. Cytomegalovirus association was assigned to 150 to 200 TCR beta chains.

With 60 Vbeta and 13 Jbeta primers, the PCR was carried out. Profiling relied on immunoSEQ multiplex PCR, and the TCRdb table lists in-frame clones only, not all of them. This table holds about 150,000 clones, 75% to 90% found once. Nominally healthy donors provided the samples, though records likely missed some immune exposures. This clone was observed once. Its antigen is not identified. This receptor was identified in a male donor in good health and CMV-seronegative. Sequenced input: PBMCs.

CDR3 sequence (DNA): TGTGCCAGCAGTGATCAGGGTTTGGCCAATCAGCCCCAGCATTTT. Translating gives CASSDQGLANQPQHF. V is TRBV2 and J is TRBJ1-5; a possible D gene is TRBD1 (5 bases). The CDR3 length is 15 residues. Trimming took off 3 bases at V and 3 bases at J, with 12 bases between the two ends. Germline assignment: CDR1 SNHLY and CDR2 FYNNEI.